The entry below describes one T cell receptor beta chain. What it recognizes is unknown. The data stem from a study of shared clonotypes between healthy human individuals. About the study: Researchers drew samples from a couple of women and a few men aged 18 to 49.

The CDR3 totals 14 residues. J lost 5 bases, V lost 2 bases, and 7 bases had no gene match. Germline assignment: CDR1 GTSNPN and CDR2 SVGIG (reference sequence). Each subset's genomic DNA was shared equally among a number of immunoSEQ plates. Profiled with immunoSEQ multiplex PCR; TCRdb holds only in-frame clones, not every one. Among about 2 million clones listed, roughly 95% were seen once. Whole-study results and caveats: Researchers sampled only blood; tissue repertoires likely differ.

The rearrangement joins TRBV30 to TRBJ1-2, with 8 nucleotides matching TRBD1. Sequences were obtained from naive CD4+ T cells sorted from blood. Stated subset: CD45RA+ positively selected. This clonotype originated in a man aged 18 to 35 in good health. The CDR3 loop reads CAWSWQGAGYGYTF. In DNA form, the CDR3 reads TGTGCCTGGAGTTGGCAGGGGGCAGGATATGGCTACACCTTC.